This T cell receptor (beta chain) was sequenced during a study of CD8+ T cells in alopecia areata listed by TCRdb under 2018. Study-level background: Treated patients were enrolled in an open-label pilot trial of oral tofacitinib at 5 to 10 mg twice daily for moderate-to-severe alopecia areata. The study used high-throughput TCRbeta sequencing to examine T cell clonal expansion in alopecia areata, in both the C3H/HeJ mouse model and human patients. Biopsies were taken from tofacitinib-treated patients at baseline and at 4 and 24 weeks of treatment, and a later scalp biopsy was taken in several of the tofacitinib-treated patients. Scalp clonality was compared among normal scalp (n=4), patchy alopecia areata scalp (n=8), and alopecia totalis/universalis scalp (n=8). On the human side, TCRbeta sequencing was run on scalp tissue and on sorted CD4+ and CD8+ peripheral blood T cells from healthy controls and from alopecia areata patients with either patchy or totalis/universalis disease. Tofacitinib was given for 6 to 18 months, followed by 6 months of follow-up off drug to assess delayed response and recurrence. Amplification of TCRbeta CDR3 regions was done by immunoSEQ multiplex PCR using 35 Vbeta forward primers and 13 Jbeta reverse primers. RNA was extracted with the PAXgene miRNA kit for fixed scalp, the miRNeasy kit for PBMCs, and the RNeasy kit for mouse skin.

This clone was detected only a few times. Its antigen is not yet known. Base quality data are lacking; no much larger clone is found one base away. The library was prepared using the immunoSEQ multiplex PCR assay. RNA was extracted from all samples and reverse transcribed into cDNA, which served as template for TCR sequencing. SuperScript III was used for first-strand cDNA synthesis, primed with a 2:1 mix of oligo-dT and random hexamers. A synthetic immune receptor repertoire was used to measure amplification bias, and any remaining bias was corrected computationally. Under the source paper's analysis protocol: Raw reads were preprocessed to remove errors, and CDR3 was defined by IMGT conventions from the conserved cysteine to phenylalanine. Clonality was calculated as 1 minus Shannon entropy normalized by log2 of the number of productive unique TCRs. CD4 or CD8 identity of scalp clones was inferred by cross-referencing scalp TCRbeta sequences with sorted blood CD4 and CD8 repertoires. Imported from immuneACCESS, the table was reduced by TCRdb to in-frame sequences with V and J called. These copies leave out some clones; in studies compared against another copy, an unresolved V gene accounts for under half, and the cause of the remainder is not known. That table is the source of V, J and clone size, and D and trimming were worked out from the DNA. Across this sample there are over 95,000 clones, with 41% seen only once. The leading ten clones occupy approximately 1.4% of the sample.

General findings and caveats noted by the study authors: Unlike mouse skin, which is dominated by gammadelta T cells, normal human skin has resident alphabeta T cells that are also sequenced, and this complicates analysis of the scalp TCR repertoire. Shared TCR sequences between patients were less evident than in mice, which may be partly attributable to HLA diversity in the patient population. Lesional scalp, especially in alopecia totalis/universalis, showed higher clonality and more expanded CD8+ clones than normal scalp, suggesting antigenic drive.

Peripheral blood and lesional scalp punch biopsies were obtained from patients with alopecia areata. PBMCs were separated by density centrifugation and stained for CD3, CD4 and CD8, after which CD4+ and CD8+ T cells were sorted on a FACSAria. This receptor was obtained from a human donor with alopecia areata. Sequenced input: CD4+ T cells sorted from blood.

The nucleotide sequence reads as follows: TGTGCCAGAACCGGACGGATCTACGAGCAGTACTTC. This gives the protein CARTGRIYEQYF. Here the chain combines TRBV19 and TRBJ2-7; no D gene can be assigned with confidence. For CDR1 and CDR2, the germline V gene (reference sequence) lists LNHDA and SQIVND. A distance of 12 bases separates the germline ends of V and J, which lose 9 bases and 3 bases respectively. The CDR3, cysteine through phenylalanine, is 12 amino acids long. The kept DNA is CDR3 alone, 36 bases in frame from the first base.